These T cell receptor beta chains were read from a single sample in a study of T cells expressing NK-cell markers. From the 5' RACE reads, TCRdb lists one entry per CDR3 protein and no DNA. The repertoire table contains 200,000 to 300,000 distinct CDR3 sequences. The specimen sequenced was blood T cells: a sorted CD56 or NKG2C T cell subset, CD4+ or CD8+ T cells, or bulk PBMC T cells (not recorded which). These receptor sequences come from a woman aged 18-70 years in good health. Both conserved end residues are part of each CDR3.

j_call v_call cdr3_aa
TRBJ2-3 TRBV10-3 CAISESTGITDTQYF
TRBJ2-3 TRBV7-2 CASSPRGQGIYTQYF
TRBJ2-7 TRBV29-1 CSVEGQGLGEQYF
TRBJ1-1 TRBV11-2 CASSYKLTDNTEAFF
TRBJ2-1 TRBV5-4 CASSFRRTTASNEQFF
TRBJ2-1 TRBV20-1 CSAREPSGNYNEQFF
TRBJ1-4 TRBV5-1 CASSLHGTGREKLFF
TRBJ2-3 TRBV11-2 CASSLGPSSADTQYF
TRBJ2-2 TRBV4-2 CVSSQITGELFF
TRBJ2-1 TRBV18 CASSPRPLAGHGNEQFF
TRBJ1-5 TRBV5-8 CASSSYGQGAGNQPQHF
TRBJ2-3 TRBV29-1 CSVQGLAESTDTQYF
TRBJ2-3 TRBV5-4 CASSLDVGSQSDTQYF
TRBJ2-3 TRBV18 CASSPRGLRAGASTDTQYF
TRBJ2-3 TRBV6-1 CASRRDRAEGSTDTQYF
TRBJ1-1 TRBV6-1 CASSAPGNIEAFF
TRBJ1-4 TRBV11-2 CASSLILGTATNEKLFF
TRBJ2-1 TRBV27 CASSRASGRGEQFF
TRBJ2-3 TRBV20-1 CSARPGAGLDTQYF
TRBJ2-1 TRBV7-3 CASSTQQGNEQFF
TRBJ1-2 TRBV5-5 CASSFQQTGGYTF
TRBJ2-1 TRBV6-6 CASSRKSYNEQFF
TRBJ2-2 TRBV19 CASSIRQRESGELFF
TRBJ2-1 TRBV7-2 CASTSRATYNEQFF
TRBJ1-1 TRBV18 CASSPPGTGGRTEAFF
TRBJ2-3 TRBV20-1 CSAEVLSPGDTQYF
TRBJ2-3 TRBV7-6 CASSLGHNTDTQYF
TRBJ2-5 TRBV10-3 CAISRAAGTGAQETQYF
TRBJ2-1 TRBV18 CASSPPSGDEQFF